This TCR beta chain was sequenced for a study of control samples from healthy donors and cancer patients. Germline V gene lookup returns CDR1 MNHEY and CDR2 SVGAGI. The CDR3 totals 14 residues. Trimming took 6 bases from V and 5 from J, leaving 16 bases between them. Clones were read by immunoSEQ multiplex PCR, and TCRdb kept only the in-frame ones, dropping some. This sample has about 86,000 clones; approximately 88% occur once, and the top ten carry about 9.5%. Sample: PBMCs. The sequence came from a woman between 50 and 59 years old with colorectal cancer. J is TRBJ1-2 and V is TRBV6-5, with D hard to call. CDR3 residues: CASSRVGLVYGYTF. Here the CDR3 DNA reads TGTGCCAGCAGCCGTGTGGGCCTCGTTTATGGCTACACCTTC.